The 10 T cell receptor beta chains below come from one sample, sequenced in a study of blood T cells in healthy people across ages. For the second PCR, which ran for about 7 to 11 cycles, a sample-barcoded 5' primer and a J-beta primer mix were used. From the 5' RACE reads, TCRdb called clonotypes with MiXCR, one entry per CDR3 protein. The sample consists of 2 million or so distinct CDR3 sequences, around half of them appearing once. The material sequenced was blood. All receptors derive from a woman between 40 and 55 years old in good health.

About this clonotype: The junction departs from germline at one end; a sequencing error may be responsible. V and J are TRBV19 and TRBJ2-5, with TRBD1 identical over 7 bases. The CDR3 consists of 16 residues. Germline CDR1 LNHDA, CDR2 SQIVND (reference sequence). The CDR3 bases are TGTGCCGGTAGTATGAGCCGGGACAGAAATCGGGAGACCCAGTACTTC. Translated: CAGSMSRDRNRETQYF.

The chain is built from TRBV20-1 and TRBJ1-4; TRBD1 might be the D (6 bases). The CDR3 consists of 14 residues. The V and J ends lost 3 bases and 7 bases respectively, with 15 bases between them. Germline V gene sequence: CDR1 DFQATT, CDR2 SNEGSKA (reference sequence). The CDR3 nucleotides are TGCAGTGCTAGGGGGGGCCCAGGGAGTGAAAAACTGTTTTTT. Its protein product is CSARGGPGSEKLFF.

This CDR3 is CASSLAGSFNQPQHF. CDR3 bases: TGTGCCAGCAGTTTGGCGGGGAGTTTCAATCAGCCCCAGCATTTT. The J gene is TRBJ1-5, the V gene TRBV28; D unclear. The CDR3 runs to 15 residues. Trimming removed 3 bases from V and 3 bases from J, with 12 bases in between. The germline gives CDR1 MDHEN, CDR2 SYDVKM.

This clonotype was observed once. The junction departs from germline at one end; a sequencing error may be responsible. V usage is TRBV12-3 or TRBV12-4 and J usage is TRBJ1-5; D possibly corresponds to TRBD1 (6 bases). The length of the CDR3 is 16 residues. CDR3 sequence: CVSSPRQLPQGQPQHF. The CDR3, as DNA: TGTGTCAGCAGTCCAAGACAGCTTCCCCAGGGGCAGCCCCAGCATTTT.

There are many counts of this clonotype. The V and J genes are TRBV4-2 and TRBJ2-7; 7 bases are a match to TRBD1. Germline CDR1 and CDR2: LGHNA and YNFKEQ. V shed 0 bases and J 3 bases; nucleotides not matched to a gene: 2. This CDR3 is built from 14 residues. The DNA for the CDR3 is TGTGCCAGCAGCCAAGAGGACAGGCTCTACGAGCAGTACTTC. It translates to CASSQEDRLYEQYF.

In its sample, this clonotype was seen a few times. J is TRBJ2-1 and V is TRBV20-1; possibly TRBD2 for D (6 bases). Germline CDR1 is DFQATT and CDR2 is SNEGSKA (reference sequence). The CDR3 length is 17 residues. The V gene lost 4 bases and the J gene lost 6 bases, with 25 bases spanning the gap. The CDR3 sequence is CSAIVSGGTTRINEQFF. CDR3 DNA: TGCAGTGCTATAGTTAGCGGCGGCACAACCCGAATCAATGAGCAGTTCTTC.

This chain uses TRBV12-3 or TRBV12-4 with TRBJ2-1; perhaps TRBD2 as D (7 bases). The CDR3 spans 17 residues. The germline V and J ends were trimmed by 5 bases and 8 bases, with 25 bases remaining between them. The CDR3 DNA reads TGTGCCAGCAGTCCCCATAGTGGGGGGGCCCTTGTCCATGAGCAGTTCTTC. The encoded protein is CASSPHSGGALVHEQFF.

To note about this clonotype: Mismatch with germline at one junction end may stem from a read error. V usage is TRBV7-2 and J usage is TRBJ1-2; perhaps TRBD1 as D (6 bases). Germline V gives CDR1 SGHTA, CDR2 FQGNSA. This CDR3 contains 15 residues. CDR3 in DNA: TGTGCCAGCAACTTAGAGAGGGGACACCTCTATGGCTACACCTTC. Encoded protein: CASNLERGHLYGYTF.

The chain couples TRBV6-5 to TRBJ2-1, with 8 nucleotides matching TRBD2. Losses at the gene ends were 2 bases for V and 3 bases for J; bases not matched to a gene: 6. The CDR3 covers 16 residues. Germline V gene data show CDR1 as MNHEY and CDR2 as SVGAGI. The CDR3 here is CASSYRKRGNYNEQFF. As DNA, the CDR3 is TGTGCCAGCAGTTACAGGAAGCGGGGGAACTACAATGAGCAGTTCTTC.

This chain joins TRBV5-1 and TRBJ2-3, with 7 bases that match TRBD1. The V segment lost 3 bases and the J segment 4 bases; nucleotides outside the gene matches: 8. Germline CDR1 and CDR2: SGHRS and YFSETQ. The CDR3 runs to 15 residues. CDR3 sequence reads: CASSSKNRGADTQYF. The CDR3 bases are TGCGCCAGCAGCTCAAAGAACAGGGGTGCAGATACGCAGTATTTT.